A selection of T cell receptor beta chains follows, all from one sample in a study of T cell responses to AZD1222 COVID-19 vaccine. Only in-frame clones appear in the TCRdb table, and some are missing; sequencing was by immunoSEQ multiplex PCR. The repertoire holds 90,000 to 100,000 clones, 88% seen once, with around a sixth in the top ten. This material consisted of peripheral blood, taken 28 days after the second AZD1222 dose. All receptors come from an adult who received the AZD1222 COVID-19 vaccine. Each CDR3 is given with its conserved first and last residue. A D gene is named only where the DNA matches it firmly. Size is omitted from some rows. Given values are once, few, many or a class for expanded clones.

cdr3_nt	cdr3_aa	d_call	j_call	clone_size	v_call
TGTGCCAGCAGCCCCGGGTCCAGGCGAACTGAAGCTTTCTTT	CASSPGSRRTEAFF	.	TRBJ1-1	.	TRBV28
TGCGCCAGCAGCCAAACACAGGGGGCGCGGATTGAGACCCAGTACTTC	CASSQTQGARIETQYF	TRBD1	TRBJ2-5	.	TRBV4-1
TGTGCCAGCCTAGACACCCGCTCCTATAATTCACCCCTCCACTTT	CASLDTRSYNSPLHF	.	TRBJ1-6	.	TRBV2
TGTGCCAGCGCGGTGGGGGGACGGAACACTGAAGCTTTCTTT	CASAVGGRNTEAFF	.	TRBJ1-1	.	TRBV27
TGTGCCTGGAGTCCCCGGGGCCTCGGTGAAGCTTTCTTT	CAWSPRGLGEAFF	.	TRBJ1-1	.	TRBV30
TGTGCCAGCAGTTACGACAGGGAGAGGGGTGGCTACACCTTC	CASSYDRERGGYTF	TRBD1	TRBJ1-2	.	TRBV6-5
TGTGCCAGCAGTACGGGCTTCCAAGAGACCCAGTACTTC	CASSTGFQETQYF	.	TRBJ2-5	.	TRBV7-3
TGTGCCAGCAGCTGGACAGGGGGCGATGCGGACGAGCAGTACTTC	CASSWTGGDADEQYF	TRBD1	TRBJ2-7	.	TRBV5-5
TGTGCCTGGAGTGGGGACAGGGGGTATGGCTACACCTTC	CAWSGDRGYGYTF	TRBD1	TRBJ1-2	.	TRBV30
TGCGCCAGCAGCATCGGACAGGCCTACGAGCAGTACTTC	CASSIGQAYEQYF	TRBD1	TRBJ2-7	.	TRBV5-1
TGTGCCAGCAGAGTCGGGACCAATTCACCCCTCCACTTT	CASRVGTNSPLHF	.	TRBJ1-6	.	TRBV2
TGTGCCAGCAGTGACGCCGGACAGGGAGTCAATGAGCAGTTCTTC	CASSDAGQGVNEQFF	TRBD1	TRBJ2-1	.	TRBV6-4
TGTGCCCTCTGGGACACCGAGAACACCGGGGAGCTGTTTTTT	CALWDTENTGELFF	.	TRBJ2-2	.	TRBV30
TGTGCCAGTAACCTACAGGGGGCGCGTGAAAAACTGTTTTTT	CASNLQGAREKLFF	TRBD1	TRBJ1-4	.	TRBV19
TGTGCCAGCAGTTCGGGCCTCGGGCCCCAGCATTTT	CASSSGLGPQHF	.	TRBJ1-5	.	TRBV6-5
TGTGCCAGCTCACCACCGGAACGTGGCTACACCTTC	CASSPPERGYTF	.	TRBJ1-2	.	TRBV18
TGCGCCAGCAGCTTGGGATCGACGGACGAGCAGTACTTC	CASSLGSTDEQYF	.	TRBJ2-7	.	TRBV5-1
TGTGCCAGCAGTTCCGCCGGCGCAATTGGTGGCTACACCTTC	CASSSAGAIGGYTF	.	TRBJ1-2	.	TRBV28
TGTGCCAGCAGACCTATGGCTAATCAGCCCCAGCATTTT	CASRPMANQPQHF	.	TRBJ1-5	.	TRBV6-5
TGTGCCAGCAGCTTTGGGACAGCCCTTAACACCGGGGAGCTGTTTTTT	CASSFGTALNTGELFF	TRBD1	TRBJ2-2	once	TRBV7-6
TGTGCCAGCAGCTCGGACAGCTCGGGCTACACCTTC	CASSSDSSGYTF	.	TRBJ1-2	.	TRBV9
TGCGCCAGCAGCTTGGATGTATCGAACACCGGGGAGCTGTTTTTT	CASSLDVSNTGELFF	.	TRBJ2-2	few	TRBV5-1
TGTGCAAGTCGCGAAACCCGACTCACTTACTACAATGAGCAGTTCTTC	CASRETRLTYYNEQFF	.	TRBJ2-1	.	TRBV12-2
TGTGCCAGTAGTATACAGGTGAACACTGAAGCTTTCTTT	CASSIQVNTEAFF	.	TRBJ1-1	.	TRBV19
TGTGCCAGTAGAATTTTGGGCAGCGAATACAATGAGCAGTTCTTC	CASRILGSEYNEQFF	.	TRBJ2-1	.	TRBV19
TGCGCCAGCAGTGAGGGGACGGCTAACTATGGCTACACCTTC	CASSEGTANYGYTF	.	TRBJ1-2	.	TRBV10-1
TGCGCCAGCACCCTAGGGGGGGGCGGTGCAACTAATGAAAAACTGTTTTTT	CASTLGGGGATNEKLFF	.	TRBJ1-4	.	TRBV5-1
TGTGCCAGCAGTGAACGGTCAGGGGGAAGCTACGAGCAGTACTTC	CASSERSGGSYEQYF	TRBD1	TRBJ2-7	.	TRBV2
TGTGCCAGCAGTCTGGCAGGTACTAACTATGGCTACACCTTC	CASSLAGTNYGYTF	.	TRBJ1-2	.	TRBV6-5
TGTGCCAGCAGCTTAGGAGAAGGGGTTGCCACAGATACGCAGTATTTT	CASSLGEGVATDTQYF	.	TRBJ2-3	.	TRBV7-9
TGTGCCAGCGCGACCGGGAGCTCCTACGAGCAGTACTTC	CASATGSSYEQYF	.	TRBJ2-7	few	TRBV7-9
TGTGCCAGCAGCTCCCTCGGGGGACCATTGCATTCACCCCTCCACTTT	CASSSLGGPLHSPLHF	.	TRBJ1-6	.	TRBV7-2
TGTGCCAGCAACATACCGACAGGGGGGGGTGGAAACACCATATATTTT	CASNIPTGGGGNTIYF	TRBD1	TRBJ1-3	.	TRBV7-2
TGTGCCAGCAGCTGGATCACCGCCGCCGAATCTGAAGCTTTCTTT	CASSWITAAESEAFF	.	TRBJ1-1	.	TRBV7-9
TGTGCCAGCAGTTCTTACCCCGGGTTGCTAAATGGCTACACCTTC	CASSSYPGLLNGYTF	.	TRBJ1-2	.	TRBV6-2/TRBV6-3
TGTGCCAGCTCACCGGGAGGGAATAATGAAAAACTGTTTTTT	CASSPGGNNEKLFF	.	TRBJ1-4	.	TRBV18
TGTGCCAGCTCACCACCGGGACAGTTTAATGAAAAACTGTTTTTT	CASSPPGQFNEKLFF	TRBD1	TRBJ1-4	.	TRBV18
TGCGCCAGCAGCCAACCCATTACAGGGATCAAGCAGTACGAGCAGTACTTC	CASSQPITGIKQYEQYF	.	TRBJ2-7	.	TRBV4-1
TGTGCCAGCAGTGAAGCTGGGACAGGGGGATCACCCCTCCACTTT	CASSEAGTGGSPLHF	TRBD1	TRBJ1-6	.	TRBV6-1
TGTGCCAGCTCACCACCGGGGAAGGCGGACACTGAAGCTTTCTTT	CASSPPGKADTEAFF	.	TRBJ1-1	.	TRBV18
TGTGCCAGCAGCCCCAGGGGTGCAACTAATGAAAAACTGTTTTTT	CASSPRGATNEKLFF	.	TRBJ1-4	.	TRBV11-2
TGCGCCAGCAGCTCTCACCTGGATGGCAGGAGGACTAATGAAAAACTGTTTTTT	CASSSHLDGRRTNEKLFF	.	TRBJ1-4	.	TRBV5-1
TGTGCCAGCAGTCCCACACTAGCGGGAGGCCCCCAGTACTTC	CASSPTLAGGPQYF	TRBD2	TRBJ2-5	.	TRBV2
TGTGCCAGCAGCCCCGGACAGGGGGCGCAGTTTAGTGGCTACACCTTC	CASSPGQGAQFSGYTF	TRBD1	TRBJ1-2	.	TRBV5-4